The rows below give T cell receptor beta chains drawn from one sample of a study of response to subunit inactivated influenza vaccine. Each CDR3 protein is one row after TCRdb ran MiXCR on the RT-PCR reads. The data contain fewer than 650,000 distinct CDR3 sequences, around 13% of them singletons. The sample here was PBMCs from blood, taken 35 to 45 days after vaccination. The receptors were sampled from a man aged 45 to 65 who received an inactivated influenza vaccine. The CDR3 runs from the conserved cysteine through the conserved F or W. D genes are given only for firm matches. A row's size may be missing; if present it is once, few, many or a size class.

abundance: -
j_gene: TRBJ1-3
v_gene: TRBV29-1
d_gene: -
CDR3aa: CSVDGGTGNTIYF
CDR3nt: TGCAGCGTTGATGGGGGGACTGGAAACACCATATATTTT

abundance: many
j_gene: TRBJ2-1
v_gene: TRBV4-3
d_gene: -
CDR3aa: CASSQESDASYNEQFF
CDR3nt: TGCGCCAGCAGCCAAGAATCGGATGCCTCCTACAATGAGCAGTTCTTC

abundance: -
j_gene: TRBJ2-1
v_gene: TRBV2
d_gene: TRBD2
CDR3aa: CARTSGTSLYNEQFF
CDR3nt: TGTGCCAGAACCTCCGGGACTAGCCTCTACAATGAGCAGTTCTTC

abundance: few
j_gene: TRBJ2-7
v_gene: TRBV2
d_gene: TRBD2
CDR3aa: CASRLAGWEQYF
CDR3nt: TGTGCCAGCAGACTAGCGGGGTGGGAGCAGTACTTC

abundance: -
j_gene: TRBJ2-3
v_gene: TRBV24-1
d_gene: -
CDR3aa: CATSDATGFTDTQYF
CDR3nt: TGTGCCACCAGTGATGCGACAGGTTTCACAGATACGCAGTATTTT

abundance: -
j_gene: TRBJ2-7
v_gene: TRBV12-3/TRBV12-4
d_gene: TRBD1
CDR3aa: CASSPDRLLGYEQYF
CDR3nt: TGTGCCAGCAGCCCGGACAGGCTTTTGGGCTACGAGCAGTACTTC

abundance: -
j_gene: TRBJ2-2
v_gene: TRBV5-1
d_gene: -
CDR3aa: CASSLVGGATGELFF
CDR3nt: TGCGCCAGCAGCTTGGTTGGGGGCGCAACCGGGGAGCTGTTTTTT

abundance: -
j_gene: TRBJ2-2
v_gene: TRBV6-2/TRBV6-3
d_gene: -
CDR3aa: CASSFPGPTGELFF
CDR3nt: TGTGCCAGCAGTTTCCCGGGACCAACCGGGGAGCTGTTTTTT

abundance: -
j_gene: TRBJ2-3
v_gene: TRBV10-1
d_gene: TRBD2
CDR3aa: CASSELSGTHTDTQYF
CDR3nt: TGCGCCAGCAGTGAGTTGAGCGGGACCCACACAGATACGCAGTATTTT

abundance: few
j_gene: TRBJ2-5
v_gene: TRBV29-1
d_gene: TRBD2
CDR3aa: CSAATSGTETQYF
CDR3nt: TGCAGCGCCGCGACTAGCGGTACAGAGACCCAGTACTTC

abundance: few
j_gene: TRBJ2-3
v_gene: TRBV5-5
d_gene: -
CDR3aa: CASSLPLRDTQYF
CDR3nt: TGTGCCAGCAGCTTGCCCTTACGAGATACGCAGTATTTT

abundance: -
j_gene: TRBJ2-1
v_gene: TRBV11-2
d_gene: -
CDR3aa: CASSLGLGASWGEQFF
CDR3nt: TGTGCCAGCAGCTTAGGGTTGGGGGCATCATGGGGTGAGCAGTTCTTC

abundance: -
j_gene: TRBJ1-1
v_gene: TRBV5-5
d_gene: -
CDR3aa: CASSHNLGGRAEAFF
CDR3nt: TGTGCCAGCAGCCACAACTTGGGGGGTAGAGCTGAAGCTTTCTTT

abundance: many
j_gene: TRBJ2-5
v_gene: TRBV5-1
d_gene: -
CDR3aa: CASSEPLKRDGGGETQYF
CDR3nt: TGCGCCAGCAGCGAACCCCTTAAACGGGACGGAGGGGGAGAGACCCAGTACTTC

abundance: -
j_gene: TRBJ2-1
v_gene: TRBV20-1
d_gene: -
CDR3aa: CSAREQWDGDNEQFF
CDR3nt: TGCAGTGCTAGAGAACAGTGGGATGGGGACAATGAGCAGTTCTTC

abundance: few
j_gene: TRBJ1-4
v_gene: TRBV20-1
d_gene: TRBD1
CDR3aa: CSARGQGAGKHEKLFF
CDR3nt: TGCAGTGCTAGGGGGCAGGGGGCGGGGAAGCATGAAAAACTGTTTTTT

abundance: many
j_gene: TRBJ2-4
v_gene: TRBV5-1
d_gene: -
CDR3aa: CASSFGGLAKNIQYF
CDR3nt: TGCGCCAGCAGCTTTGGGGGACTAGCCAAAAACATTCAGTACTTC

abundance: -
j_gene: TRBJ2-7
v_gene: TRBV28
d_gene: TRBD1
CDR3aa: CATWTGVGAYEQYF
CDR3nt: TGTGCCACCTGGACAGGGGTTGGGGCCTACGAGCAGTACTTC

abundance: -
j_gene: TRBJ2-1
v_gene: TRBV20-1
d_gene: -
CDR3aa: CSARDLSSHNEQFF
CDR3nt: TGCAGTGCTAGAGATCTCAGTTCCCACAATGAGCAGTTCTTC

abundance: -
j_gene: TRBJ2-1
v_gene: TRBV4-2
d_gene: TRBD2
CDR3aa: CASSQLTGTSGRALDNEQFF
CDR3nt: TGTGCCAGCAGTCAACTGACCGGGACTAGCGGGAGGGCCCTCGACAATGAGCAGTTCTTC

abundance: -
j_gene: TRBJ2-3
v_gene: TRBV5-6
d_gene: TRBD2
CDR3aa: CASSLLGLGTQYF
CDR3nt: TGTGCCAGCAGCCTCCTGGGACTAGGGACGCAGTATTTT

abundance: -
j_gene: TRBJ2-5
v_gene: TRBV4-2
d_gene: -
CDR3aa: CASSPRVWETQYF
CDR3nt: TGTGCCAGCAGCCCCAGGGTATGGGAGACCCAGTACTTC

abundance: -
j_gene: TRBJ2-7
v_gene: TRBV21-1
d_gene: -
CDR3aa: CASSKTGPYEQYF
CDR3nt: TGTGCCAGCAGCAAGACAGGCCCCTACGAGCAGTACTTC

abundance: -
j_gene: TRBJ2-5
v_gene: TRBV12-3/TRBV12-4
d_gene: -
CDR3aa: CASSFDRATQYF
CDR3nt: TGTGCCAGCAGTTTTGACCGAGCAACCCAGTACTTC

abundance: few
j_gene: TRBJ2-7
v_gene: TRBV20-1
d_gene: TRBD1
CDR3aa: CSASPDRGYEQYF
CDR3nt: TGCAGTGCTAGTCCGGACAGGGGGTACGAGCAGTACTTC

abundance: few
j_gene: TRBJ1-6
v_gene: TRBV20-1
d_gene: -
CDR3aa: CSARDGEASSYNSPLHF
CDR3nt: TGCAGTGCTAGAGATGGGGAGGCGAGCTCCTATAATTCACCCCTCCACTTT

abundance: few
j_gene: TRBJ2-2
v_gene: TRBV7-9
d_gene: -
CDR3aa: CASSSTSGQNTGELFF
CDR3nt: TGTGCCAGCAGCTCTACCTCGGGACAGAACACCGGGGAGCTGTTTTTT

abundance: -
j_gene: TRBJ2-4
v_gene: TRBV5-1
d_gene: TRBD2
CDR3aa: CASSLSGGASYIQYF
CDR3nt: TGCGCCAGCAGCCTTAGCGGGGGGGCCTCGTACATTCAGTACTTC

abundance: many
j_gene: TRBJ2-3
v_gene: TRBV4-1
d_gene: -
CDR3aa: CASSFAQGNTDTQYF
CDR3nt: TGCGCCAGCAGCTTCGCCCAGGGAAACACAGATACGCAGTATTTT

abundance: -
j_gene: TRBJ2-7
v_gene: TRBV29-1
d_gene: -
CDR3aa: CSVEDSYEQYF
CDR3nt: TGCAGCGTTGAGGACAGCTACGAGCAGTACTTC

abundance: few
j_gene: TRBJ2-7
v_gene: TRBV5-5
d_gene: TRBD1
CDR3aa: CASSPPGTVAYEQYF
CDR3nt: TGTGCCAGCAGCCCACCCGGGACAGTTGCCTACGAGCAGTACTTC

abundance: -
j_gene: TRBJ2-2
v_gene: TRBV6-2/TRBV6-3
d_gene: TRBD1
CDR3aa: CASSYRTGTAGELFF
CDR3nt: TGTGCCAGCAGTTACCGGACAGGGACGGCCGGGGAGCTGTTTTTT

abundance: few
j_gene: TRBJ2-3
v_gene: TRBV20-1
d_gene: -
CDR3aa: CSPLVADTQYF
CDR3nt: TGCAGCCCCTTGGTTGCAGATACGCAGTATTTT

abundance: -
j_gene: TRBJ2-4
v_gene: TRBV7-8
d_gene: -
CDR3aa: CASSLYAQLAKNIQYF
CDR3nt: TGTGCCAGCAGCTTATATGCACAACTAGCCAAAAACATTCAGTACTTC

abundance: -
j_gene: TRBJ2-2
v_gene: TRBV29-1
d_gene: TRBD2
CDR3aa: CSAGGAGGINTGELFF
CDR3nt: TGCAGCGCTGGGGGAGCGGGAGGGATAAACACCGGGGAGCTGTTTTTT

abundance: many
j_gene: TRBJ2-1
v_gene: TRBV27
d_gene: -
CDR3aa: CASSGLGGKEQFF
CDR3nt: TGTGCCAGCAGTGGGCTGGGGGGCAAGGAGCAGTTCTTC

abundance: -
j_gene: TRBJ2-1
v_gene: TRBV3-1
d_gene: TRBD2
CDR3aa: CASSQLAGAREFF
CDR3nt: TGTGCCAGCAGCCAACTAGCGGGGGCCCGGGAGTTCTTC

abundance: -
j_gene: TRBJ1-5
v_gene: TRBV20-1
d_gene: -
CDR3aa: CSAPVAGAEQPQHF
CDR3nt: TGCAGTGCCCCGGTGGCGGGGGCGGAACAGCCCCAGCATTTT

abundance: few
j_gene: TRBJ2-1
v_gene: TRBV9
d_gene: -
CDR3aa: CASSVGLLADYNEQFF
CDR3nt: TGTGCCAGCAGCGTAGGGCTACTAGCCGACTACAATGAGCAGTTCTTC

abundance: once
j_gene: TRBJ2-3
v_gene: TRBV29-1
d_gene: TRBD1
CDR3aa: CSGWDRPDTQYF
CDR3nt: TGCAGCGGCTGGGACAGACCAGATACGCAGTATTTT

abundance: few
j_gene: TRBJ2-5
v_gene: TRBV20-1
d_gene: -
CDR3aa: CSARGAGQETQYF
CDR3nt: TGCAGTGCTAGAGGGGCGGGACAAGAGACCCAGTACTTC

abundance: many
j_gene: TRBJ2-1
v_gene: TRBV7-8
d_gene: -
CDR3aa: CASSLVGGRYNEQFF
CDR3nt: TGTGCCAGCAGCTTAGTGGGGGGCCGATACAATGAGCAGTTCTTC

abundance: -
j_gene: TRBJ1-2
v_gene: TRBV28
d_gene: -
CDR3aa: CASSFLGGGYTF
CDR3nt: TGTGCCAGCAGTTTTTTGGGAGGCGGCTACACCTTC

abundance: -
j_gene: TRBJ2-5
v_gene: TRBV24-1
d_gene: -
CDR3aa: CATSDSRGQETQYF
CDR3nt: TGTGCCACCAGTGATTCCAGGGGCCAAGAGACCCAGTACTTC

abundance: many
j_gene: TRBJ1-5
v_gene: TRBV7-6
d_gene: TRBD1
CDR3aa: CASSLWTGDNQPQHF
CDR3nt: TGTGCCAGCAGCTTATGGACAGGAGACAATCAGCCCCAGCATTTT

abundance: many
j_gene: TRBJ2-4
v_gene: TRBV28
d_gene: -
CDR3aa: CASSLWWEGGQKNIQYF
CDR3nt: TGTGCCAGCAGTTTATGGTGGGAGGGGGGGCAGAAAAACATTCAGTACTTC

abundance: -
j_gene: TRBJ2-1
v_gene: TRBV12-3/TRBV12-4
d_gene: -
CDR3aa: CASSFKERFHEQFF
CDR3nt: TGTGCCAGCAGTTTCAAGGAACGTTTCCATGAGCAGTTCTTC

abundance: -
j_gene: TRBJ1-1
v_gene: TRBV3-1
d_gene: -
CDR3aa: CASSQVRAEAFF
CDR3nt: TGTGCCAGCAGCCAAGTCCGTGCTGAAGCTTTCTTT

abundance: few
j_gene: TRBJ2-5
v_gene: TRBV20-1
d_gene: TRBD2
CDR3aa: CSADDLQTSGSMETQYF
CDR3nt: TGCAGTGCTGACGACTTACAGACTAGCGGGAGTATGGAGACCCAGTACTTC

abundance: -
j_gene: TRBJ2-7
v_gene: TRBV7-8
d_gene: TRBD2
CDR3aa: CASSAGGYKGNEQYF
CDR3nt: TGTGCCAGCAGCGCGGGGGGGTATAAAGGGAACGAGCAGTACTTC

abundance: many
j_gene: TRBJ2-1
v_gene: TRBV10-3
d_gene: -
CDR3aa: CAISESWYNEQFF
CDR3nt: TGTGCCATCAGTGAGTCGTGGTACAATGAGCAGTTCTTC

abundance: many
j_gene: TRBJ1-5
v_gene: TRBV7-8
d_gene: -
CDR3aa: CASSPMVSNQPQHF
CDR3nt: TGTGCCAGCAGCCCTATGGTTAGCAATCAGCCCCAGCATTTT